The 3 T cell receptor beta chains below come from one sample, sequenced in a study of cytomegalovirus exposure and HLA in healthy donors (dated by TCRdb to the late 2010s). Receptor libraries were prepared by the immunoSEQ multiplex PCR assay. A mixture of 60 forward primers for TCR Vbeta segments and 13 reverse primers for TCR Jbeta segments was used in the multiplex PCR. This is the immuneACCESS table as TCRdb keeps it, with only in-frame sequences that have V and J called. A part of the clones is gone; compared with another copy, unresolved V genes explain less than half, and the rest is unexplained. A total of roughly 92,000 clones appear in this sample, approximately 7.7% of them only once. About 2.3% of the sample lies in the top ten. Sequences were obtained from PBMCs. These receptors originate from a man aged 50-59 years in good health and CMV-seronegative.

The sample holds a few counts of this clone. The chain has TRBV6-6 and TRBJ2-7, with a tentative D call TRBD1 (6 bases). CDR1 and CDR2 from the germline V gene are MNHNY and SVGAGI (reference sequence). V was trimmed by 11 bases and J by 3 bases, leaving 8 bases between them. This CDR3 is 10 amino acids long. The CDR3 region is CAAGVYEQYF. The CDR3 nucleotides are TGTGCCGCAGGGGTCTACGAGCAGTACTTC.

The chain couples TRBV4-1 to TRBJ2-7; 10 bases map to TRBD2. The CDR3 sequence is 17 residues long. Looked up from germline, CDR1 is MGHRA and CDR2 is YSYEKL. V lost 0 bases to trimming and J lost 3 bases; unmatched junction nucleotides: 8. The CDR3 DNA is TGCGCCAGCAGCCAAGATGGACTAGCGGACTTAAACTACGAGCAGTACTTC. This gives the protein CASSQDGLADLNYEQYF.

This chain joins TRBV15 and TRBJ2-4; weak D call: TRBD1 (5 bases). CDR3 length: 16 amino acids. CDR1 and CDR2 (germline): LNHNV, YYDKDF (reference sequence). V lost 0 bases to trimming and J lost 8 bases, with 17 bases between them. The CDR3 is CATSRDLQGGSDIQYF. The CDR3, as DNA: TGTGCCACCAGCAGAGATCTCCAGGGTGGTTCGGACATTCAGTACTTC.